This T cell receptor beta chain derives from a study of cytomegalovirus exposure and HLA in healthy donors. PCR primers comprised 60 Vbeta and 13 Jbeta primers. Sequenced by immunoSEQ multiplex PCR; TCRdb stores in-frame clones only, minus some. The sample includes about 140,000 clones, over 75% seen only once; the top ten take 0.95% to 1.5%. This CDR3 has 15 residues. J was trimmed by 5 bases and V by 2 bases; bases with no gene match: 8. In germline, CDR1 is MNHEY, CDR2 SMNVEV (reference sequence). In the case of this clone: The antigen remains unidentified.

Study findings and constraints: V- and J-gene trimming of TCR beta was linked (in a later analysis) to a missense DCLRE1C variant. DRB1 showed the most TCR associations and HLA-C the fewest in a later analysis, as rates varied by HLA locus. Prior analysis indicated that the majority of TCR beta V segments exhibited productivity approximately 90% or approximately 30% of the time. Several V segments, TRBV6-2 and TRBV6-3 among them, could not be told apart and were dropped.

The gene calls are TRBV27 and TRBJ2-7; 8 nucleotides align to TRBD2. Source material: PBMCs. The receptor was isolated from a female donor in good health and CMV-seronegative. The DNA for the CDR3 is TGTGCCAGCAGTTTAGAAGCGGGAGCGTACGACGAGCAGTACTTC. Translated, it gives CASSLEAGAYDEQYF.